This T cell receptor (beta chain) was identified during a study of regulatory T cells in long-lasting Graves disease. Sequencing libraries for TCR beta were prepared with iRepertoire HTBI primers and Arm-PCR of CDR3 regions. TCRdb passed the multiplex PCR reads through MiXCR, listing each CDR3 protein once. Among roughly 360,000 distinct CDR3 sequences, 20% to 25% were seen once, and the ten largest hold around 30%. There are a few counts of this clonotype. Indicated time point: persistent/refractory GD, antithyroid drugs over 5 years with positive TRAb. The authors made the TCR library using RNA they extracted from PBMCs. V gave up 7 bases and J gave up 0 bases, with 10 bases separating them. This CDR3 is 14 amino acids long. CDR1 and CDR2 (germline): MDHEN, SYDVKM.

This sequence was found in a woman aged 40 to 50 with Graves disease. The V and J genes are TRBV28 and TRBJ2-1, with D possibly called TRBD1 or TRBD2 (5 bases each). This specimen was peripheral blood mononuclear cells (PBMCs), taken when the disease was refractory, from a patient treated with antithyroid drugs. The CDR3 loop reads CASKGSSSYNEQFF. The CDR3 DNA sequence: TGTGCCAGCAAGGGGAGCAGCTCCTACAATGAGCAGTTCTTC.